Listed below are T cell receptor beta chains from one sample, sequenced in a study of blood T cells in healthy people across ages. TCRdb re-called the 5' RACE reads with MiXCR, one entry per CDR3 protein. This table holds about a million distinct CDR3 sequences, just over 50% found once. The sample was blood. The receptors derive from a woman aged 55-70 years in good health. The CDR3 runs from the conserved cysteine through the conserved F or W. A D gene is named only where the DNA matches it firmly. Some rows have no size entry. The others give once, few or many, or a class for an expanded clone.

v_call,clone_size,cdr3_length,d_call,j_call,cdr3_aa,cdr3_nt
TRBV11-2,.,15,.,TRBJ2-7,CASSSLRRGDYEQYF,TGTGCCAGCAGCTCCCTAAGGAGGGGAGATTACGAGCAGTACTTC
TRBV5-5,.,13,.,TRBJ1-1,CASSLVDQPGAFF,TGTGCCAGCAGCTTGGTCGATCAGCCTGGGGCTTTCTTT
TRBV5-5,once,15,TRBD2,TRBJ2-3,CASSLRGLALDTQYF,TGTGCCAGCAGCTTGAGGGGACTAGCCCTAGATACGCAGTATTTT
TRBV5-6,.,15,.,TRBJ2-5,CASSFKRPEQETQYF,TGTGCCAGCAGCTTTAAGCGTCCCGAACAGGAGACCCAGTACTTC
TRBV7-9,.,16,.,TRBJ2-3,CASSLGSTPDTDTQYF,TGTGCCAGCAGCTTGGGAAGCACCCCCGACACAGATACGCAGTATTTT
TRBV7-2,many,15,TRBD1,TRBJ1-2,CASSSRGGGNYGYTF,TGTGCCAGCAGCTCCAGGGGGGGTGGTAACTATGGCTACACCTTC
TRBV12-3/TRBV12-4,.,16,.,TRBJ2-3,CASSPPGQLSTDTQYF,TGTGCCAGCAGTCCCCCAGGACAGCTGAGCACAGATACGCAGTATTTT
TRBV7-9,once,16,.,TRBJ2-2,CASSPQGGTNTGELFF,TGTGCCAGCAGCCCTCAAGGGGGTACGAACACCGGGGAGCTGTTTTTT
TRBV6-1,.,13,.,TRBJ2-1,CASGTWGYNEQFF,TGTGCCAGCGGGACATGGGGCTACAATGAGCAGTTCTTC
TRBV9,few,12,.,TRBJ1-1,CASSPGGRRAFF,TGTGCCAGCAGCCCTGGGGGGAGACGAGCTTTCTTT
TRBV4-1,.,15,.,TRBJ2-1,CASSHQPGPLDEQFF,TGCGCCAGCAGCCACCAACCCGGGCCTCTCGATGAGCAGTTCTTC